The 4 T cell receptor beta chains given below trace back to one sample, sequenced in a study of T-cell reconstitution after alpha-beta-depleted transplantation in children. Researchers prepared the TCRbeta library using unique molecular identifiers, the study reports. A single record per CDR3 protein comes from TCRdb applying MiXCR to the PCR reads. The sample lists some 550,000 distinct CDR3 sequences, about 18% seen once, with approximately 3% in the top ten. Sequencing was performed on PBMCs from the stem cell graft donor, taken from the stem cell graft. All receptors derive from a human donor who donated a stem cell graft to a child with acute lymphoblastic leukemia.

This clonotype showed up just a few times. The rearrangement joins TRBV5-1 to TRBJ2-5; D may correspond to TRBD1 or TRBD2 (5 bases each). The CDR3 has 14 amino acids. V lost 1 base to trimming and J lost 1 base, with 8 bases between them. From germline, CDR1 is SGHRS and CDR2 YFSETQ. The CDR3 loop reads CASSLIGTQETQYF. The CDR3 nucleotides are TGCGCCAGCAGCTTGATCGGGACCCAAGAGACCCAGTACTTC.

The rearrangement links TRBV6-1 to TRBJ2-3; no definite D call. The CDR3 length is 12 residues. In germline, CDR1 is MNHNS, CDR2 SASEGT. V lost 2 bases to trimming and J lost 7 bases, with 7 bases between them. CDR3 nucleotides: TGTGCCAGCAGTGAAAGAGGATATACGCAGTATTTT. Protein product: CASSERGYTQYF.

The table lists this clonotype with many counts. The rearrangement uses TRBV5-1 and TRBJ2-2; D not resolved. Germline loops: CDR1 SGHRS, CDR2 YFSETQ. CDR3 size: 16 residues. Trimming took 2 bases from V and 2 from J, leaving 13 bases between them. CDR3 in DNA: TGCGCCAGCAGCTTCGATCTTGCCCACAACACCGGGGAGCTGTTTTTT. As protein: CASSFDLAHNTGELFF.

This clonotype was counted between two and nine times. The chain couples TRBV7-9 to TRBJ1-1; D might be TRBD1 (5 bases). Per the germline V gene, CDR1 is SEHNR and CDR2 is FQNEAQ (reference sequence). The length of the CDR3 is 13 residues. The V end lost 5 bases, the J end lost 1 base, and 8 bases lay between the germline ends. CDR3 loop: CASSQTENTEAFF. As DNA, the CDR3 is TGTGCCAGCAGCCAGACAGAGAACACTGAAGCTTTCTTT.